The 21 T cell receptor beta chains below were found in one sample sequenced in a study of blood T cell repertoires in COVID-19. Profiling relied on immunoSEQ multiplex PCR, and the TCRdb table lists in-frame clones only, not all of them. The sample yields 300,000 to 350,000 clones, approximately 86% seen once. Source material: peripheral blood. These receptors came from a man aged 25 to 40 with COVID-19, enrolled during active disease.

This chain joins TRBV29-1 and TRBJ2-1; D is perhaps TRBD1 (6 bases). Germline CDR1 and CDR2: SQVTM and ANQGSEA. The CDR3 extends over 14 amino acids. The V and J ends lost 2 bases and 3 bases respectively, with 11 bases between them. The chain's CDR3 is CSVELGRGYNEQFF. The CDR3 DNA is TGCAGCGTTGAACTGGGCAGGGGCTACAATGAGCAGTTCTTC.

The J gene is TRBJ2-5, the V gene TRBV6-5, with unresolved D. Germline lookup yields CDR1 MNHEY and CDR2 SVGAGI. Trimming left V 2 bases short and J 3 bases short, with 7 bases between. The CDR3 is 13 amino acids. The CDR3 region is CASSYEAEETQYF. CDR3 sequence (DNA): TGTGCCAGCAGTTACGAGGCAGAAGAGACCCAGTACTTC.

The chain joins TRBV3-1 (or the pseudogene TRBV3-2) to TRBJ2-1, with TRBD1 matching over 7 bases. Germline V lookup: CDR1 LGHDT, CDR2 YNNKEL (reference sequence). With V trimmed by 6 bases and J by 4 bases, 9 bases remained unmatched. This CDR3 contains 15 residues. The CDR3 protein is CASSFRDSFYNEQFF. The CDR3 region has the DNA TGTGCCAGCAGTTTCCGGGACAGCTTTTACAATGAGCAGTTCTTC.

The chain links TRBV28 to TRBJ1-1; D not certain. Trimming shortened V by 3 bases and J by 7 bases, and 18 bases separated the two germline ends. The CDR3 loop spans 15 amino acids. Germline values: CDR1 MDHEN, CDR2 SYDVKM. The CDR3 region has the DNA TGTGCCAGCAGTTTGCGGGGAGGGCCGTCCCTTGAAGCTTTCTTT. Protein: CASSLRGGPSLEAFF.

The V gene is TRBV6-1, the J gene TRBJ1-1, with D maybe TRBD1 (6 bases). The germline CDR1 and CDR2 sequences are MNHNS and SASEGT. This CDR3 is 13 amino acids long. With 3 bases removed from V and 8 bases from J, the gap between germline ends came to 13 bases. The CDR3 reads CASSESKQGEAFF. For the CDR3, the DNA is TGTGCCAGCAGTGAGTCAAAACAGGGCGAAGCTTTCTTT.

The chain employs TRBV9 and TRBJ2-3; 9 positions match TRBD2. The CDR3 has 17 amino acids. The germline V gene encodes CDR1 SGDLS and CDR2 YYNGEE. The junction had 10 bases not matched to a gene; V was cut back by 3 bases and J by 2 bases. The chain's CDR3 is CASSAWGTSRTTDTQYF. CDR3 in DNA: TGTGCCAGCAGCGCCTGGGGGACTAGCAGAACCACAGATACGCAGTATTTT. The whole variable domain, remainder taken from reference TRBV9 and TRBJ2-3, is DSGVTQTPKHLITATGQRVTLRCSPRSGDLSVYWYQQSLDQGLQFLIQYYNGEERAKGNILERFSAQQFPDLHSELNLSSLELGDSALYFCASSAWGTSRTTDTQYFGPGTRLTVL.

V and J are TRBV6-5 and TRBJ2-7; possibly TRBD2 for D (6 bases). V was trimmed by 5 bases and J by 0 bases, leaving 11 bases between them. Germline V lookup: CDR1 MNHEY, CDR2 SVGAGI. The CDR3 extends over 14 amino acids. Written as DNA, the CDR3 is TGTGCCAGCAGTCTTCCGGGAGCCTCCTACGAGCAGTACTTC. Translated: CASSLPGASYEQYF.

The chain links TRBV7-2 to TRBJ2-7, with D possibly matching TRBD2 (5 bases). Germline V gives CDR1 SGHTA, CDR2 FQGNSA. The CDR3 is made up of 13 amino acids. The V end lost 1 base, the J end lost 6 bases, and 10 bases lay between the germline ends. CDR3 loop: CASSLVEGTEQYF. The DNA for the CDR3 is TGTGCCAGCAGCTTAGTAGAGGGCACCGAGCAGTACTTC.

The rearrangement joins TRBV3-1 (or the pseudogene TRBV3-2) to TRBJ2-2, with D unclear. From germline, CDR1 is LGHDT and CDR2 YNNKEL (reference sequence). The CDR3 spans 14 residues. Trimming removed 0 bases at V and 6 bases at J, with 8 bases between. This CDR3 is CASSQEWSAGELFF. In DNA form, the CDR3 reads TGTGCCAGCAGCCAAGAATGGAGCGCCGGGGAGCTGTTTTTT.

This chain links TRBV7-9 with TRBJ2-3; TRBD2 agrees at 13 bases. Germline assignment: CDR1 SEHNR and CDR2 FQNEAQ (reference sequence). V lost 6 bases and J lost 3; bases outside the gene matches: 3. The CDR3 has 15 residues. The CDR3: CASRPLAGGTDTQYF. CDR3 coding DNA: TGTGCCAGCAGACCACTAGCGGGGGGGACAGATACGCAGTATTTT.

CDR3 DNA: TGCGCCAGCAGTCACCCGGAGGGTTACACAGATACGCAGTATTTT. Amino acid sequence: CASSHPEGYTDTQYF. This sequence joins TRBV23-1 and TRBJ2-3; a weak D match, TRBD2 (6 bases). TRBV23-1 is filed as an ORF, its function uncertain. V dropped 3 bases and J dropped 2 bases, with 12 bases sitting between them. CDR3 length equals 15 residues.

This chain uses TRBV6-2 or TRBV6-3 with TRBJ1-5; 9 positions agree with TRBD1. The CDR3 has 15 residues. J lost 2 bases, V lost 5 bases, and 4 bases had no gene match. Germline V gives CDR1 MNHEY, CDR2 SVGEGT. CDR3 protein: CASSQGDRGNQPQHF. CDR3 nucleotide sequence: TGTGCCAGCAGTCAGGGGGACAGGGGCAATCAGCCCCAGCATTTT.

This clone turned up a few times. The V and J genes are TRBV28 and TRBJ1-1; D remains unclear. Germline V gene data show CDR1 as MDHEN and CDR2 as SYDVKM. This CDR3 contains 16 residues. The V gene lost 5 bases and the J gene lost 0 bases, with 16 bases spanning the gap. CDR3 nucleotides: TGTGCCAGCAGTAGCCCTCGAGGAGCCATGAACACTGAAGCTTTCTTT. Protein sequence: CASSSPRGAMNTEAFF.

This sequence joins TRBV29-1 and TRBJ1-1; D unresolved. Germline CDR1 and CDR2: SQVTM and ANQGSEA. The CDR3 is 12 amino acids. V lost 7 bases, J lost 0 bases, and 9 bases lay in between. The CDR3 sequence is CSETKLNTEAFF. The CDR3, as DNA: TGCAGCGAGACAAAGTTGAACACTGAAGCTTTCTTT.

V is TRBV7-9 and J is TRBJ2-5, with TRBD2 as a possible D gene (6 bases). Trimming stripped 4 bases from V and 1 base from J, with 13 bases between. Germline CDR1 SEHNR, CDR2 FQNEAQ (reference sequence). The CDR3 covers 15 residues. CDR3 bases: TGTGCCAGCAGCTCGGGGGACGGCCGCCAAGAGACCCAGTACTTC. It translates to CASSSGDGRQETQYF.

J is TRBJ2-1 and V is TRBV9; D is possibly TRBD1 (5 bases). This CDR3 region has 16 residues. CDR1 is SGDLS and CDR2 is YYNGEE in the germline V gene. The germline V and J ends were trimmed by 0 bases and 0 bases, with 10 bases remaining between them. The CDR3 DNA reads TGTGCCAGCAGCGTAGTAGGGGTCAGCTCCTACAATGAGCAGTTCTTC. It translates to CASSVVGVSSYNEQFF. The entire variable domain, with the rest obtained from reference TRBV9 and TRBJ2-1, is as follows: DSGVTQTPKHLITATGQRVTLRCSPRSGDLSVYWYQQSLDQGLQFLIQYYNGEERAKGNILERFSAQQFPDLHSELNLSSLELGDSALYFCASSVVGVSSYNEQFFGPGTRLTVL.

This chain connects TRBV28 to TRBJ2-3; D might be TRBD2 (5 bases). This CDR3 is built from 16 residues. Trimming took off 5 bases at V and 6 bases at J, with 21 bases between the two ends. Per germline, CDR1 MDHEN and CDR2 SYDVKM. The CDR3 nucleotides are TGTGCCAGCAGTAACCCGCGGGCCGGCCAAGAGGATACGCAGTATTTT. Translating gives CASSNPRAGQEDTQYF.

The CDR3 nucleotides read TGTGCCAGTAGTCCCGGGACAGGGGAAGATACGCAGTATTTT. This sequence encodes CASSPGTGEDTQYF. The chain carries TRBV19 and TRBJ2-3; TRBD1 matches at 10 bases. Germline V gene data show CDR1 as LNHDA and CDR2 as SQIVND (reference sequence). The CDR3 is 14 amino acids. V dropped 5 bases and J dropped 5; count of bases not matched to a gene: 4.

The CDR3 coding sequence is TGCAGCGTTCAAACAGGGGGACCTGAAGCTTTCTTT. Amino acids: CSVQTGGPEAFF. This chain uses TRBV29-1 with TRBJ1-1; 8 positions match TRBD1. The J segment lost 6 bases and the V segment lost 5 bases, leaving 5 bases of the junction unmatched. This CDR3 has 12 residues. Germline CDR1 is SQVTM and CDR2 is ANQGSEA. The full variable domain, rest sourced from reference TRBV29-1 and TRBJ1-1, is SAVISQKPSRDICQRGTSLTIQCQVDSQVTMMFWYRQQPGQSLTLIATANQGSEATYESGFVIDKFPISRPNLTFSTLTVSNMSPEDSSIYLCSVQTGGPEAFFGQGTRLTVV.

This clone has a single count. The chain employs TRBV5-1 and TRBJ2-3; 7 bases fit TRBD1. Per germline, CDR1 SGHRS and CDR2 YFSETQ. CDR3 length: 15 residues. V shed 7 bases, J shed 3 bases, and the junction held 11 bases outside the gene matches. CDR3 bases: TGCGCCAGCGGGACAGAAACCTTACTTACAGATACGCAGTATTTT. It encodes CASGTETLLTDTQYF.

V and J are TRBV3-1 (or the pseudogene TRBV3-2) and TRBJ1-4; maybe TRBD1 (6 bases). The V end lost 6 bases, the J end lost 7 bases, and 18 bases lay between the germline ends. The CDR3 has 15 residues. Per germline, CDR1 LGHDT and CDR2 YNNKEL (reference sequence). The CDR3 sequence: CASRASGGLGEKLFF. The CDR3 DNA reads as TGTGCCAGCAGAGCCAGTGGGGGCTTGGGTGAAAAACTGTTTTTT.